These 18 T cell receptor beta chains came from one sample sequenced in a study of blood T cell repertoires in COVID-19. The assay was immunoSEQ multiplex PCR, and TCRdb's table has in-frame clones only and misses some. This table has roughly 90,000 clones, about 85% appearing once. Sequencing used peripheral blood. The receptor set was obtained from a woman of 80 years or more with COVID-19, enrolled during active disease.

This rearrangement joins TRBV6-6 to TRBJ2-7; a weak D match, TRBD1 (5 bases). V lost 7 bases, J lost 0 bases, and 13 bases lay in between. Germline V gives CDR1 MNHNY, CDR2 SVGAGI (reference sequence). The CDR3 loop spans 14 amino acids. CDR3 loop: CASMAGASSYEQYF. The CDR3 DNA is TGTGCCAGCATGGCTGGGGCTAGCTCCTACGAGCAGTACTTC.

The chain recombines TRBV5-5 with TRBJ2-5; D is unresolved. In germline, CDR1 is SGHKS, CDR2 YYEKEE (reference sequence). The CDR3 is 11 amino acids. The V and J ends lost 2 bases and 5 bases respectively, with 4 bases between them. CDR3 amino acids: CASSFMETQYF. The CDR3 bases are TGTGCCAGCAGCTTCATGGAGACCCAGTACTTC. Full variable domain (rest looked up from reference TRBV5-5 and TRBJ2-5): DAGVTQSPTHLIKTRGQQVTLRCSPISGHKSVSWYQQVLGQGPQFIFQYYEKEERGRGNFPDRFSARQFPNYSSELNVNALLLGDSALYLCASSFMETQYFGPGTRLLVL.

The V gene is TRBV9, the J gene TRBJ1-1; TRBD1 matches at 8 bases. CDR1 is SGDLS, CDR2 YYNGEE, per germline. The CDR3 extends over 17 amino acids. Germline trimming cut 4 bases from V and 1 base from J; bases unmatched to any gene: 12. Written as DNA, the CDR3 is TGTGCCAGCAGCTCAGGAGTAGGACAGGGCGCGAACACTGAAGCTTTCTTT. It encodes CASSSGVGQGANTEAFF.

The chain is built from TRBV2 and TRBJ1-2; D might be TRBD1 (6 bases). Germline V lookup: CDR1 SNHLY, CDR2 FYNNEI. V dropped 3 bases and J dropped 2 bases, with 10 bases sitting between them. The CDR3 is 14 residues long. CDR3 sequence (DNA): TGTGCCAGCAGTGACAGGGGAACAAACTATGGCTACACCTTC. This sequence encodes CASSDRGTNYGYTF.

The chain has TRBV28 and TRBJ2-1; the match to TRBD1 covers 10 bases. Germline loops: CDR1 MDHEN, CDR2 SYDVKM. The CDR3 totals 16 residues. V lost 5 bases, J lost 6 bases, and 10 bases stayed unmatched. CDR3 region: CASSDTPGQGSNEQFF. CDR3 nucleotide sequence: TGTGCCAGCAGTGATACTCCGGGACAGGGGTCCAATGAGCAGTTCTTC.

This clone came up a few times. The chain carries TRBV6-1 and TRBJ2-1; D not resolved. Trimming shortened V by 3 bases and J by 0 bases, and 9 bases separated the two germline ends. The CDR3 is made up of 15 amino acids. From germline, CDR1 is MNHNS and CDR2 SASEGT. The CDR3 nucleotides are TGTGCCAGCAGTGAGTCCTTCCTCTCCTACAATGAGCAGTTCTTC. Translation: CASSESFLSYNEQFF.

V and J are TRBV18 and TRBJ1-1, with TRBD1 as a possible D gene (5 bases). V shed 5 bases and J shed 2 bases, with 9 bases lying between them. The V gene's germline CDR1 is KGHSH and CDR2 LQKENI. This CDR3 is built from 13 residues. CDR3 nucleotides: TGTGCCAGCTCATCTACAGGAAACACTGAAGCTTTCTTT. Its translation: CASSSTGNTEAFF.

This chain connects TRBV9 to TRBJ2-3, with TRBD1 identical over 8 bases. J lost 5 bases, V lost 4 bases, and 9 bases had no gene match. The CDR3 is 15 amino acids. In germline, CDR1 is SGDLS, CDR2 YYNGEE. CDR3 amino acids: CASSPRGTGGDTQYF. DNA of the CDR3: TGTGCCAGCAGCCCGAGAGGAACAGGGGGAGATACGCAGTATTTT.

The chain has TRBV19 and TRBJ1-5, with 8 bases that match TRBD1. From germline, CDR1 is LNHDA and CDR2 SQIVND (reference sequence). J gave up 0 bases and V 5 bases, and 3 bases lay outside the gene matches. The CDR3 spans 15 residues. In nucleotides, the CDR3 is TGTGCCAGTAGTCCACAGGGGGATAGCAATCAGCCCCAGCATTTT. Protein product: CASSPQGDSNQPQHF.

This chain connects TRBV9 to TRBJ2-5, with TRBD1 as a possible D gene (5 bases). The V end lost 3 bases, the J end lost 1 base, and 7 bases lay between the germline ends. CDR1 and CDR2 from the germline V gene are SGDLS and YYNGEE. The CDR3 is 13 amino acids. The CDR3 protein is CASSAGPQETQYF. CDR3 sequence (DNA): TGTGCCAGCAGCGCAGGGCCCCAAGAGACCCAGTACTTC.

The V gene is TRBV23-1, the J gene TRBJ2-1, with 7 bases that match TRBD2. TRBV23-1 is an ORF; its function is uncertain. This CDR3 contains 14 residues. V gave up 6 bases and J gave up 5 bases; unmatched junction bases: 7. The CDR3 DNA is TGCGCCAGCAGGACTGGGACTACTCACAATGAGCAGTTCTTC. Protein: CASRTGTTHNEQFF.

V and J are TRBV5-1 and TRBJ2-7; D is ambiguous. The CDR3 covers 12 residues. The germline CDR1 and CDR2 sequences are SGHRS and YFSETQ. V lost 8 bases to trimming and J lost 0 bases, with 9 bases between them. CDR3 DNA sequence: TGCGCCAGTGCGGCGAGCTCCTACGAGCAGTACTTC. Its protein product is CASAASSYEQYF.

The chain employs TRBV28 and TRBJ1-5; D ambiguous. The CDR3 runs to 14 residues. Deletions cut 10 bases from V and 1 base from J, with 14 bases between. Germline V gene lookup returns CDR1 MDHEN and CDR2 SYDVKM. The CDR3 DNA sequence: TGTGCCACTTCTCGGGCGGGGAGCAATCAGCCCCAGCATTTT. Amino acid sequence: CATSRAGSNQPQHF.

V usage is TRBV10-3 and J usage is TRBJ2-7, with 7 bases identical to TRBD1. Germline V gives CDR1 ENHRY, CDR2 SYGVKD. V lost 6 bases and J lost 2; bases outside the gene matches: 4. This CDR3 has 13 residues. The CDR3 reads CAISDRVAYEQYF. CDR3 nucleotide sequence: TGTGCCATCAGCGACAGGGTAGCCTACGAGCAGTACTTC.

The V and J genes are TRBV6-5 and TRBJ2-6; D not certain. Trimming shortened V by 3 bases and J by 4 bases, and 10 bases separated the two germline ends. The CDR3 covers 15 residues. Germline V gives CDR1 MNHEY, CDR2 SVGAGI. CDR3 amino acids: CASSYPGAGANVLTF. The CDR3 DNA sequence: TGTGCCAGCAGTTATCCCGGAGCCGGGGCCAACGTCCTGACTTTC.

This rearrangement joins TRBV30 to TRBJ2-2, with TRBD1 identical over 9 bases. The V segment lost 4 bases and the J segment 3 bases; nucleotides outside the gene matches: 0. The CDR3 sequence is 13 residues long. Germline V gene lookup returns CDR1 GTSNPN and CDR2 SVGIG (reference sequence). The CDR3 coding sequence is TGTGCCTGGAACAGGGGGCACACCGGGGAGCTGTTTTTT. It specifies CAWNRGHTGELFF. Based on the CDR3 plus reference TRBV30 and TRBJ2-2, the full variable domain is SQTIHQWPATLVQPVGSPLSLECTVEGTSNPNLYWYRQAAGRGLQLLFYSVGIGQISSEVPQNLSASRPQDRQFILSSKKLLLSDSGFYLCAWNRGHTGELFFGEGSRLTVL.

V and J are TRBV7-9 and TRBJ2-3; D is uncertain. V lost 9 bases to trimming and J lost 5 bases, with 3 bases between them. The CDR3 extends over 9 amino acids. Germline V gene lookup returns CDR1 SEHNR and CDR2 FQNEAQ (reference sequence). The CDR3 DNA sequence: TGTGCCAGGAGAGATACGCAGTATTTT. The encoded protein is CARRDTQYF.

This chain connects TRBV18 to TRBJ2-1; TRBD2 agrees at 13 bases. CDR3 size: 15 residues. The germline V gene encodes CDR1 KGHSH and CDR2 LQKENI. Trimming at V came to 4 bases and at J to 8 bases, leaving 5 bases not matched to a gene. The CDR3 DNA is TGTGCCAGCTCACGACTAGCGGGAGGTCTCTATGAGCAGTTCTTC. Translated, it gives CASSRLAGGLYEQFF.